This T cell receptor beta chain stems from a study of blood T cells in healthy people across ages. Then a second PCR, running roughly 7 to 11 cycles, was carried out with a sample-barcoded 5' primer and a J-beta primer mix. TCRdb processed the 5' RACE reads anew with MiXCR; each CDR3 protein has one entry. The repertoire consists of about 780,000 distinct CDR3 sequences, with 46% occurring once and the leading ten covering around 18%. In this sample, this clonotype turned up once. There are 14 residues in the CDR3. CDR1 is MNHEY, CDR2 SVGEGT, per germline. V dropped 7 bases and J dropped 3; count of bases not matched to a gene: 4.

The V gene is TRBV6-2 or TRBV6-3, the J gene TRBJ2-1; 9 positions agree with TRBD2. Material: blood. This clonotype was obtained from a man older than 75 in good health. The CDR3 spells CASTASGVYNEQFF. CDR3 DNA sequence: TGTGCCAGCACGGCTAGCGGGGTCTACAATGAGCAGTTCTTC.